This is a list of T cell receptor beta chains from one sample in a study of CD8 T cells in ankylosing spondylitis. TCRdb redid the calling of the 5' RACE reads with MiXCR, one entry per CDR3 protein. The data contain around 490,000 distinct CDR3 sequences, approximately 5.3% of them singletons. Material: blood, either unsorted or a sorted T cell fraction (not recorded which). The source of these receptors is a male donor with ankylosing spondylitis. The CDR3 runs from the conserved cysteine through the conserved F or W. The order of the fields is V gene, D gene, clone size, J gene, CDR3 protein, CDR3 DNA. D genes are given only for firm matches. The size entry is marked missing in some rows and otherwise reads once, few, many or a size class.

v_gene: TRBV20-1
d_gene: -
abundance: many
j_gene: TRBJ1-5
CDR3aa: CSAWGRRYQPQHF
CDR3nt: TGCAGTGCCTGGGGCCGGCGATATCAGCCCCAGCATTTT

v_gene: TRBV7-8
d_gene: -
abundance: many
j_gene: TRBJ1-4
CDR3aa: CASSLALAEKLFF
CDR3nt: TGTGCCAGCAGCTTAGCGCTCGCTGAAAAACTGTTTTTT

v_gene: TRBV19
d_gene: TRBD1
abundance: few
j_gene: TRBJ1-5
CDR3aa: CASSIRTGDQPQHF
CDR3nt: TGTGCCAGTAGTATCCGGACAGGGGATCAGCCCCAGCATTTT

v_gene: TRBV20-1
d_gene: -
abundance: -
j_gene: TRBJ2-3
CDR3aa: CSFSGFTDTQYF
CDR3nt: TGCAGTTTTAGCGGATTCACAGATACGCAGTATTTT

v_gene: TRBV12-3/TRBV12-4
d_gene: -
abundance: many
j_gene: TRBJ2-1
CDR3aa: CASRRTDNEQFF
CDR3nt: TGTGCCAGCAGAAGGACTGACAATGAGCAGTTCTTC

v_gene: TRBV28
d_gene: -
abundance: -
j_gene: TRBJ2-1
CDR3aa: CASSASRVFGQFF
CDR3nt: TGTGCCAGCAGTGCCTCTAGGGTTTTCGGGCAGTTCTTC

v_gene: TRBV28
d_gene: -
abundance: many
j_gene: TRBJ1-5
CDR3aa: CASSLLGNQPQHF
CDR3nt: TGTGCCAGCAGTTTATTAGGGAATCAGCCCCAGCATTTT

v_gene: TRBV7-8
d_gene: -
abundance: few
j_gene: TRBJ2-6
CDR3aa: CASSPHQRFSSGANVLTF
CDR3nt: TGTGCCAGCAGCCCCCACCAGCGGTTCAGCTCTGGGGCCAACGTCCTGACTTTC

v_gene: TRBV18
d_gene: -
abundance: many
j_gene: TRBJ1-5
CDR3aa: CASSPGVDQPQHF
CDR3nt: TGTGCCAGCTCACCGGGGGTAGATCAGCCCCAGCATTTT

v_gene: TRBV3-1
d_gene: TRBD1
abundance: many
j_gene: TRBJ2-3
CDR3aa: CASSLLQPGTGTDTQYF
CDR3nt: TGTGCCAGCAGCCTCCTCCAACCCGGGACAGGCACAGATACGCAGTATTTT

v_gene: TRBV7-8
d_gene: -
abundance: many
j_gene: TRBJ2-6
CDR3aa: CASSLVGWGSGANVLTF
CDR3nt: TGTGCCAGCAGCTTAGTGGGTTGGGGAAGCGGGGCCAACGTCCTGACTTTC

v_gene: TRBV7-2
d_gene: TRBD2
abundance: many
j_gene: TRBJ2-7
CDR3aa: CASSLASRLAGAYEQYF
CDR3nt: TGTGCCAGCAGCTTAGCCAGTCGACTAGCGGGGGCCTACGAGCAGTACTTC

v_gene: TRBV7-9
d_gene: TRBD2
abundance: many
j_gene: TRBJ2-1
CDR3aa: CASSFSSGSTVYEQFF
CDR3nt: TGTGCCAGCAGCTTCTCTAGCGGGAGTACAGTATATGAGCAGTTCTTC

v_gene: TRBV7-9
d_gene: -
abundance: many
j_gene: TRBJ1-6
CDR3aa: CASSLARTVYSPLHF
CDR3nt: TGTGCCAGCAGCTTAGCGAGGACGGTGTATTCACCCCTCCACTTT

v_gene: TRBV6-2/TRBV6-3
d_gene: TRBD1
abundance: many
j_gene: TRBJ1-2
CDR3aa: CASIRQGNYGYTF
CDR3nt: TGTGCCAGCATTCGACAGGGGAACTATGGCTACACCTTC

v_gene: TRBV13
d_gene: TRBD2
abundance: few
j_gene: TRBJ2-1
CDR3aa: CASSPGRGINNEQFF
CDR3nt: TGTGCCAGCAGCCCCGGGAGGGGAATTAACAATGAGCAGTTCTTC

v_gene: TRBV4-1
d_gene: -
abundance: few
j_gene: TRBJ2-1
CDR3aa: CASSQFTRTPGEQFF
CDR3nt: TGCGCCAGCAGCCAATTTACCAGGACCCCCGGTGAGCAGTTCTTC

v_gene: TRBV7-9
d_gene: -
abundance: many
j_gene: TRBJ2-4
CDR3aa: CASSSGAAAKNIQYF
CDR3nt: TGTGCCAGCAGCTCGGGCGCCGCAGCCAAAAACATTCAGTACTTC

v_gene: TRBV20-1
d_gene: -
abundance: many
j_gene: TRBJ1-1
CDR3aa: CSARQGNTEAFF
CDR3nt: TGCAGTGCTAGACAGGGGAACACTGAAGCTTTCTTT

v_gene: TRBV4-3
d_gene: -
abundance: -
j_gene: TRBJ2-7
CDR3aa: CASSQDHGRKQYF
CDR3nt: TGCGCCAGCAGCCAAGATCACGGCCGTAAGCAGTACTTC

v_gene: TRBV4-3
d_gene: TRBD2
abundance: many
j_gene: TRBJ2-1
CDR3aa: CASSQDSLAGRGNEQFF
CDR3nt: TGCGCCAGCAGCCAAGATTCACTAGCGGGACGCGGGAATGAGCAGTTCTTC

v_gene: TRBV24-1
d_gene: TRBD1
abundance: many
j_gene: TRBJ2-2
CDR3aa: CATRSSGQTNTGELFF
CDR3nt: TGTGCCACCAGATCATCGGGACAGACCAACACCGGGGAGCTGTTTTTT

v_gene: TRBV6-1
d_gene: -
abundance: many
j_gene: TRBJ1-2
CDR3aa: CASRPTTGNYGYTF
CDR3nt: TGTGCCAGCAGGCCTACTACAGGGAACTATGGCTACACCTTC

v_gene: TRBV29-1
d_gene: -
abundance: many
j_gene: TRBJ1-2
CDR3aa: CSSSGFYGYTF
CDR3nt: TGCAGCTCATCAGGGTTTTATGGCTACACCTTC

v_gene: TRBV4-1
d_gene: -
abundance: many
j_gene: TRBJ2-1
CDR3aa: CASSQGAGAVGNEQFF
CDR3nt: TGCGCCAGCAGCCAGGGGGCGGGAGCGGTTGGCAATGAGCAGTTCTTC

v_gene: TRBV4-1
d_gene: -
abundance: many
j_gene: TRBJ2-2
CDR3aa: CASSQDLRGPGELFF
CDR3nt: TGCGCCAGCAGCCAAGATTTGAGGGGTCCCGGGGAGCTGTTTTTT

v_gene: TRBV20-1
d_gene: TRBD2
abundance: many
j_gene: TRBJ2-3
CDR3aa: CSAILAGAISGTDTQYF
CDR3nt: TGCAGTGCTATACTAGCGGGGGCTATCTCCGGCACAGATACGCAGTATTTT

v_gene: TRBV5-4
d_gene: -
abundance: few
j_gene: TRBJ2-5
CDR3aa: CASSSTGAQETQYF
CDR3nt: TGTGCCAGCAGCTCTACCGGGGCCCAAGAGACCCAGTACTTC

v_gene: TRBV5-1
d_gene: TRBD1
abundance: few
j_gene: TRBJ2-6
CDR3aa: CASSFRGPGANVLTF
CDR3nt: TGCGCCAGCAGCTTCAGGGGGCCTGGGGCCAACGTCCTGACTTTC

v_gene: TRBV30
d_gene: TRBD2
abundance: few
j_gene: TRBJ2-1
CDR3aa: CAWSSGSFYNEQFF
CDR3nt: TGTGCCTGGAGTAGCGGGAGCTTCTACAATGAGCAGTTCTTC

v_gene: TRBV27
d_gene: -
abundance: many
j_gene: TRBJ1-1
CDR3aa: CASSWGGGKPEAFF
CDR3nt: TGTGCCAGCAGTTGGGGAGGTGGTAAACCTGAAGCTTTCTTT

v_gene: TRBV7-2
d_gene: -
abundance: few
j_gene: TRBJ2-7
CDR3aa: CASTTTRDSSYEQYF
CDR3nt: TGTGCCAGCACCACAACTCGGGACTCCTCCTACGAGCAGTACTTC

v_gene: TRBV20-1
d_gene: TRBD2
abundance: many
j_gene: TRBJ2-1
CDR3aa: CSAGLTSGRMNDEQFF
CDR3nt: TGCAGTGCTGGACTGACTAGCGGGAGAATGAACGATGAGCAGTTCTTC

v_gene: TRBV27
d_gene: -
abundance: few
j_gene: TRBJ2-2
CDR3aa: CASSWGRLTGELFF
CDR3nt: TGTGCCAGCAGTTGGGGCAGGTTAACCGGGGAGCTGTTTTTT

v_gene: TRBV10-3
d_gene: -
abundance: -
j_gene: TRBJ2-7
CDR3aa: CAIKNSGVGYEQYF
CDR3nt: TGTGCCATCAAGAACTCCGGGGTGGGTTACGAGCAGTACTTC

v_gene: TRBV7-6
d_gene: -
abundance: -
j_gene: TRBJ2-7
CDR3aa: CASSLIRGNSYEQYF
CDR3nt: TGTGCCAGCAGCTTAATCCGCGGGAACTCCTACGAGCAGTACTTC

v_gene: TRBV5-1
d_gene: -
abundance: many
j_gene: TRBJ2-5
CDR3aa: CASSFRVQETQYF
CDR3nt: TGTGCCAGCAGCTTCCGGGTCCAAGAGACCCAGTACTTC

v_gene: TRBV20-1
d_gene: TRBD1
abundance: many
j_gene: TRBJ1-2
CDR3aa: CSAADRVGGYTF
CDR3nt: TGCAGTGCTGCCGACAGGGTTGGCGGCTACACCTTC

v_gene: TRBV9
d_gene: -
abundance: many
j_gene: TRBJ2-7
CDR3aa: CASGGSSYEQYF
CDR3nt: TGTGCCAGCGGGGGGAGCTCCTACGAGCAGTACTTC

v_gene: TRBV5-1
d_gene: -
abundance: many
j_gene: TRBJ2-3
CDR3aa: CASTLIQGRTDTQYF
CDR3nt: TGCGCCAGCACCTTAATCCAGGGGAGAACAGATACGCAGTATTTT

v_gene: TRBV20-1
d_gene: TRBD2
abundance: many
j_gene: TRBJ2-5
CDR3aa: CSPTKVGTNGETQYF
CDR3nt: TGCAGCCCGACCAAGGTCGGGACTAATGGAGAGACCCAGTACTTC

v_gene: TRBV6-1
d_gene: -
abundance: many
j_gene: TRBJ2-1
CDR3aa: CASTQGWAGEQFF
CDR3nt: TGTGCCAGCACACAGGGATGGGCGGGGGAGCAGTTCTTC

v_gene: TRBV20-1
d_gene: -
abundance: many
j_gene: TRBJ1-1
CDR3aa: CSARVGVLNTEAFF
CDR3nt: TGCAGTGCTAGAGTCGGGGTTTTGAACACTGAAGCTTTCTTT

v_gene: TRBV15
d_gene: -
abundance: many
j_gene: TRBJ1-6
CDR3aa: CATSRDPGVDSPLHF
CDR3nt: TGTGCCACCAGCAGAGACCCGGGTGTGGATTCACCCCTCCACTTT

v_gene: TRBV4-2
d_gene: -
abundance: many
j_gene: TRBJ2-5
CDR3aa: CASSFTPGTPGETQYF
CDR3nt: TGTGCCAGCAGTTTCACCCCCGGGACCCCTGGAGAGACCCAGTACTTC